This T cell receptor beta chain originates from a study of T cell changes during pregnancy in multiple sclerosis. The V gene's germline CDR1 is SEHNR and CDR2 FQNEAQ (reference sequence). V was trimmed by 3 bases and J by 5 bases, leaving 10 bases between them. There are 13 residues in the CDR3. TCRdb's copy holds only in-frame clones and misses some; the assay was immunoSEQ multiplex PCR. The profile covers approximately 100,000 clones, with around 92% appearing a single time and approximately 1% taken by the ten largest. The J gene is TRBJ2-5, the V gene TRBV7-9, with TRBD1 as a possible D gene (6 bases). Here the sequenced sample was peripheral blood, taken before pregnancy. This receptor was obtained from a female donor with multiple sclerosis, enrolled in a pregnancy study. CDR3 loop: CASSFLRGETQYF. The CDR3 nucleotides are TGTGCCAGCAGCTTCCTTAGGGGGGAGACCCAGTACTTC.